The entry below describes one T cell receptor beta chain. As yet, its antigen is unknown. This entry is derived from a study of blood T cells in healthy people across ages. Study overall: For every two T cells, template switching captured about one barcoded beta molecule. Study-wide points: Compared with aged donors, long-lived donors showed fewer expanded clones, suggesting selection. Per million T cells, TCR beta diversity dropped roughly linearly as age increased.

The length of the CDR3 is 15 residues. The V end lost 2 bases, the J end lost 4 bases, and 12 bases lay between the germline ends. Per germline, CDR1 MNHEY and CDR2 SVGEGT. A sample-barcoded 5' primer and a J-beta primer mix were used in a second PCR of about 6 to 12 cycles. Per-sample output comprised a minimum of 3 million paired-end reads containing CDR3. TCRdb ran MiXCR on the 5' RACE reads and lists one entry per CDR3 protein. The data contain 1.2 million to 1.5 million distinct CDR3 sequences, about 43% of them singletons. The genes are TRBV6-2 or TRBV6-3 and TRBJ1-5; D is ambiguous. What was sequenced was blood. The source is a woman aged 18 to 35 in good health. The CDR3 DNA reads TGTGCCAGCAGTTACACTGGCGGCTTGAATCAGCCCCAGCATTTT. This translates into CASSYTGGLNQPQHF.